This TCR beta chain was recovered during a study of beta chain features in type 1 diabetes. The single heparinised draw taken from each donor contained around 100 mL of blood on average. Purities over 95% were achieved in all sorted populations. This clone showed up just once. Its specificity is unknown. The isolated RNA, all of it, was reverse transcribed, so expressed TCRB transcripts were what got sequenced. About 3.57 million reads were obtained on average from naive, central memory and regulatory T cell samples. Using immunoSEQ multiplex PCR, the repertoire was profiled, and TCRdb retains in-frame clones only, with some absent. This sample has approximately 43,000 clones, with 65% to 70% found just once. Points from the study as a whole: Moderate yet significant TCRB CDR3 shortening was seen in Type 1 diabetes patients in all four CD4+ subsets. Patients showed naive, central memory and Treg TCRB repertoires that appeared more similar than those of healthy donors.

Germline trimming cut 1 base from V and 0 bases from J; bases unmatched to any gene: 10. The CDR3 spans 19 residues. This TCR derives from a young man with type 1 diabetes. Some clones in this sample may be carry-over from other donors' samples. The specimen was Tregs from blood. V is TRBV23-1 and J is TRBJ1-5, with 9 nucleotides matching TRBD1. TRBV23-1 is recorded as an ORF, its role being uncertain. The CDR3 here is CASSQLVAGQGYSNQPQHF. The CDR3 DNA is TGCGCCAGCAGTCAATTAGTCGCGGGACAGGGATATAGCAATCAGCCCCAGCATTTT.